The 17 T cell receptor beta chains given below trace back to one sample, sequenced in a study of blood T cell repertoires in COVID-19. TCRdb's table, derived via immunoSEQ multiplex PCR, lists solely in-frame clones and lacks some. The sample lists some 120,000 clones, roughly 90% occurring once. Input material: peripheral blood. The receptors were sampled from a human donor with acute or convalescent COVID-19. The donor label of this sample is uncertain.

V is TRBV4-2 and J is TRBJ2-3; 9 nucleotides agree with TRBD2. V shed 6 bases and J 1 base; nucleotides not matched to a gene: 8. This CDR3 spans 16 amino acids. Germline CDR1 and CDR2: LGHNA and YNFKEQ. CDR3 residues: CASRSSAGGGTDTQYF. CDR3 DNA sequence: TGTGCCAGCAGATCTTCTGCGGGGGGGGGCACAGATACGCAGTATTTT.

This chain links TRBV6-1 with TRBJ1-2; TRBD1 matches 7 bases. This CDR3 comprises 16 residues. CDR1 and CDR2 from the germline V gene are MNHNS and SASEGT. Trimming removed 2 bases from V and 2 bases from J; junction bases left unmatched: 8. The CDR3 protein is CASSESTGTVNYGYTF. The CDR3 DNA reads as TGTGCCAGCAGTGAATCAACCGGGACAGTCAACTATGGCTACACCTTC.

CDR3 DNA sequence: TGTGCCAGCAGCTTAGCGCTGGACAGAAGAACTAATTCACCCCTCCACTTT. This gives the protein CASSLALDRRTNSPLHF. The chain recombines TRBV7-9 with TRBJ1-6; D is perhaps TRBD1 (6 bases). Trimming cost V 0 bases and J 6 bases, with 15 bases left between them. The CDR3 loop spans 17 amino acids. Germline values: CDR1 SEHNR, CDR2 FQNEAQ (reference sequence).

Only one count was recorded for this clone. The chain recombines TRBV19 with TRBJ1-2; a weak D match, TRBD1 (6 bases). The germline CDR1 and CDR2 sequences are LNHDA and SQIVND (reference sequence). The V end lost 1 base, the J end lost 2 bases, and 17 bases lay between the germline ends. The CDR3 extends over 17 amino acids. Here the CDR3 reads CASSIARGRDMNYGYTF. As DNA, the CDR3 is TGTGCCAGTAGTATAGCACGAGGACGGGACATGAACTATGGCTACACCTTC.

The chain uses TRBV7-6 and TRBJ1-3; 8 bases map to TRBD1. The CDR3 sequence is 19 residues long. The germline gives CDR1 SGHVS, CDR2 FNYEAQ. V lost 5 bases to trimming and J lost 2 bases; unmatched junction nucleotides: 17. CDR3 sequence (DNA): TGTGCCAGCAGCCCAACGGGACAGGTTAATCGGCGAACTGGAAACACCATATATTTT. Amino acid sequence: CASSPTGQVNRRTGNTIYF.

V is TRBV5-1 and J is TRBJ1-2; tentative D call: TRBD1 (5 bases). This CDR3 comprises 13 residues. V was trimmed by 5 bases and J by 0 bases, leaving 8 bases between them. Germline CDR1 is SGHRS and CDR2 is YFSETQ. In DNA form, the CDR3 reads TGCGCCAGCAGTACGACAGCTAACTATGGCTACACCTTC. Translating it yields CASSTTANYGYTF.

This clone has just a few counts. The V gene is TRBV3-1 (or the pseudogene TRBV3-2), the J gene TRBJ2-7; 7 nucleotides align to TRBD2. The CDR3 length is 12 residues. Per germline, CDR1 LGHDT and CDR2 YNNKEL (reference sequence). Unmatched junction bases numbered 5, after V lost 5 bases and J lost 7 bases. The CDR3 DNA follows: TGTGCCAGCAGCAAGCGGGACGCTGAGCAGTACTTC. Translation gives CASSKRDAEQYF.

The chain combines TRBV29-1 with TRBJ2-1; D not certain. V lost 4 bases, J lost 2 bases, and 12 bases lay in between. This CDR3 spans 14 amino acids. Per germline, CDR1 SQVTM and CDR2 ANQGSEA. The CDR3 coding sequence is TGCAGCGTTGCCCCCGCAGGCACCTACAATGAGCAGTTCTTC. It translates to CSVAPAGTYNEQFF.

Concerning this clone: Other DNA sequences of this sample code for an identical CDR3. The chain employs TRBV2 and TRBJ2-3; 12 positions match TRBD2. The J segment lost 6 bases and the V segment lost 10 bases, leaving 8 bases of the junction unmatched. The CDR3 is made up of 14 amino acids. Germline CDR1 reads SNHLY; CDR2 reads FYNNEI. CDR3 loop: CAMGLAGGRDTQYF. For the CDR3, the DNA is TGTGCCATGGGTCTAGCGGGGGGGCGGGATACGCAGTATTTT.

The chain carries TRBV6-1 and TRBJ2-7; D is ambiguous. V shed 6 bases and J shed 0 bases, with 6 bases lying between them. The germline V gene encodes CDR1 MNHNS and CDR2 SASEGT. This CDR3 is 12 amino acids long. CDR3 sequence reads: CASSLSSYEQYF. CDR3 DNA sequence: TGTGCCAGCAGCCTGAGCTCCTACGAGCAGTACTTC.

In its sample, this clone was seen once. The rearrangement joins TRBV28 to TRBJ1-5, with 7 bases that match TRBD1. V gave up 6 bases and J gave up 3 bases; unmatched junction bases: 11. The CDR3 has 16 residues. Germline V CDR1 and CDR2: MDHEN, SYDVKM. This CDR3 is CASSDRRTGPNQPQHF. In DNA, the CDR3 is TGTGCCAGCAGCGACCGACGGACAGGCCCCAATCAGCCCCAGCATTTT.

CDR3 nucleotide sequence: TGTGCCTGGAGTGTAAAGACTGTGACCTTCTACGAGCAGTACTTC. Protein sequence: CAWSVKTVTFYEQYF. The chain uses TRBV30 and TRBJ2-7, with D unresolved. Per germline, CDR1 GTSNPN and CDR2 SVGIG (reference sequence). The CDR3 extends over 15 amino acids. V was clipped by 0 bases and J by 3 bases, with 15 bases between them. The variable domain in full, with the rest retrieved from reference TRBV30 and TRBJ2-7, is SQTIHQWPATLVQPVGSPLSLECTVEGTSNPNLYWYRQAAGRGLQLLFYSVGIGQISSEVPQNLSASRPQDRQFILSSKKLLLSDSGFYLCAWSVKTVTFYEQYFGPGTRLTVT.

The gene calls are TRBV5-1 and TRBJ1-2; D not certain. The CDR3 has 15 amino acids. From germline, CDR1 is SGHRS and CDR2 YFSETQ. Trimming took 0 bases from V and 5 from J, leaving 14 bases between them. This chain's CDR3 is CASSLEVHGSYGYTF. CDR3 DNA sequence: TGCGCCAGCAGCTTGGAAGTCCACGGGTCGTATGGCTACACCTTC.

This chain's CDR3 is CASSLRHNEQFF. CDR3 coding DNA: TGTGCCAGCAGTTTGCGGCACAATGAGCAGTTCTTC. The rearrangement joins TRBV28 to TRBJ2-1; the D is unclear. Germline CDR1 reads MDHEN; CDR2 reads SYDVKM. The CDR3 contains 12 residues. Trimming removed 3 bases at V and 5 bases at J, with 5 bases between.

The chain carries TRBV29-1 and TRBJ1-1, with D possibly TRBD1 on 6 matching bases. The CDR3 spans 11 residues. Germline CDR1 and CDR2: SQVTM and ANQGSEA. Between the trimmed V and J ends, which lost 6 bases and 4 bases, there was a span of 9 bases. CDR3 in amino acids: CSVGGVTEAFF. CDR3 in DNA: TGCAGCGTAGGGGGGGTCACTGAAGCTTTCTTT.

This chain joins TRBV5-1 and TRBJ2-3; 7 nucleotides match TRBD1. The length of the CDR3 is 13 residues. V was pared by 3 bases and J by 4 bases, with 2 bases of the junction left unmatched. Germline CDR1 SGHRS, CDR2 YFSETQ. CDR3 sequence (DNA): TGCGCCAGCAGCTGGGGACAGCCAGATACGCAGTATTTT. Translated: CASSWGQPDTQYF. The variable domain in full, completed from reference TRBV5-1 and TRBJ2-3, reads KAGVTQTPRYLIKTRGQQVTLSCSPISGHRSVSWYQQTPGQGLQFLFEYFSETQRNKGNFPGRFSGRQFSNSRSEMNVSTLELGDSALYLCASSWGQPDTQYFGPGTRLTVL.

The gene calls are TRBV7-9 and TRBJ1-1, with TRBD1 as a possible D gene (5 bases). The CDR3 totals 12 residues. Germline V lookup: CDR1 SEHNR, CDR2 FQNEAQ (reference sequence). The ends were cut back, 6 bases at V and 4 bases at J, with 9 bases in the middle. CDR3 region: CASRGTGTEAFF. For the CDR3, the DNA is TGTGCCAGCAGAGGGACTGGCACTGAAGCTTTCTTT.